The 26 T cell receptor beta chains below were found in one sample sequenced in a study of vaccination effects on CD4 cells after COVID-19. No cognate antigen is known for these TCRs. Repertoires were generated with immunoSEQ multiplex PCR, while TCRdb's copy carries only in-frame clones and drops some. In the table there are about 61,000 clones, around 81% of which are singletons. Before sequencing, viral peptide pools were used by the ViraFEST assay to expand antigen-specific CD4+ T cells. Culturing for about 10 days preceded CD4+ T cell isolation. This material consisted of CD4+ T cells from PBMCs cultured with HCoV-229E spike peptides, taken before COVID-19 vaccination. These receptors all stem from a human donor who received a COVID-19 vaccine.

The CDR3 region has the DNA TGTGCCAGCTCACCCTTAGAGGGGAATAATTCACCCCTCCACTTT. Its translation: CASSPLEGNNSPLHF. The chain is built from TRBV18 and TRBJ1-6; TRBD1 is a possible D gene (5 bases). V was cut by 3 bases and J by 5 bases, with 11 bases left in between. Germline V gives CDR1 KGHSH, CDR2 LQKENI. This CDR3 region has 15 residues.

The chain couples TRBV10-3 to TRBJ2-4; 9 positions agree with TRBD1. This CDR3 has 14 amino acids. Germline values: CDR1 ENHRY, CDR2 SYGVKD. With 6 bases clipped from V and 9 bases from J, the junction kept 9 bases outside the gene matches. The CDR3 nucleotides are TGTGCCATCAGCTCGGGACAGGGCGAGGGCATTCAGTACTTC. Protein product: CAISSGQGEGIQYF.

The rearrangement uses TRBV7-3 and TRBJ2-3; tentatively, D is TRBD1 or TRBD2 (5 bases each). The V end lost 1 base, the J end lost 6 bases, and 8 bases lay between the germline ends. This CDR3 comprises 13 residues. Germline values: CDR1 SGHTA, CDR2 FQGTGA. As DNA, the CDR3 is TGTGCCAGCAGCTTAAAAGGGGAGGATACGCAGTATTTT. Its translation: CASSLKGEDTQYF. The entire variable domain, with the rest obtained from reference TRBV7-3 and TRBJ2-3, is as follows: GAGVSQTPSNKVTEKGKYVELRCDPISGHTALYWYRQSLGQGPEFLIYFQGTGAADDSGLPNDRFFAVRPEGSVSTLKIQRTERGDSAVYLCASSLKGEDTQYFGPGTRLTVL.

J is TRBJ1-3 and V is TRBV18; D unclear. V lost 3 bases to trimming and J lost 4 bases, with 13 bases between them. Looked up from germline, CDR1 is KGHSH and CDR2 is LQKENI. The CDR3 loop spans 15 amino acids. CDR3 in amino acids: CASSPDLRIGNTIYF. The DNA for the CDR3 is TGTGCCAGCTCACCGGACCTGAGGATCGGAAACACCATATATTTT.

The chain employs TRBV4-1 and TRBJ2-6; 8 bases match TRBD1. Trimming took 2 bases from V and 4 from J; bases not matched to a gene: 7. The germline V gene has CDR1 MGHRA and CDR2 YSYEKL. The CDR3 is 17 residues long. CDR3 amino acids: CASSQYSGGAGANVLTF. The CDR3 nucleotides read TGCGCCAGCAGCCAATATTCAGGGGGCGCCGGGGCCAACGTCCTGACTTTC.

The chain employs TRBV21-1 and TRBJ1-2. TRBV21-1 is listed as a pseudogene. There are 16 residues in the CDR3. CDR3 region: CASSKILTGTSHGYTF. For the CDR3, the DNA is TGTGCCAGCAGCAAAATCCTAACCGGGACGTCGCATGGCTACACCTTC.

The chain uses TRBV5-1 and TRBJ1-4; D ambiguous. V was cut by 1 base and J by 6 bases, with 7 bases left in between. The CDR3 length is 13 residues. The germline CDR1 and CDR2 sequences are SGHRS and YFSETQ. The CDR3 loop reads CASSLIPDEKLFF. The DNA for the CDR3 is TGCGCCAGCAGCTTGATCCCGGATGAAAAACTGTTTTTT. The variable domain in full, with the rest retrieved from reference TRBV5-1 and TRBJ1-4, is KAGVTQTPRYLIKTRGQQVTLSCSPISGHRSVSWYQQTPGQGLQFLFEYFSETQRNKGNFPGRFSGRQFSNSRSEMNVSTLELGDSALYLCASSLIPDEKLFFGSGTQLSVL.

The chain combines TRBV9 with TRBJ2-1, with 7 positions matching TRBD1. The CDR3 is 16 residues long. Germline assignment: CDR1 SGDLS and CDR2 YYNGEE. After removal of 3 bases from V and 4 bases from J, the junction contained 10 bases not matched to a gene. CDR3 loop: CASSARQGQLYNEQFF. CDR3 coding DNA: TGTGCCAGCAGCGCCCGACAGGGCCAACTATACAATGAGCAGTTCTTC.

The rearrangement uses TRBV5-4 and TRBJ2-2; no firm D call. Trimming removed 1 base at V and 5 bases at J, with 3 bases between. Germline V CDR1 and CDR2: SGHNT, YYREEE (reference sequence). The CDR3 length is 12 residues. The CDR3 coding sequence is TGTGCCAGCAGCTTGATGACCGGGGAGCTGTTTTTT. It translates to CASSLMTGELFF.

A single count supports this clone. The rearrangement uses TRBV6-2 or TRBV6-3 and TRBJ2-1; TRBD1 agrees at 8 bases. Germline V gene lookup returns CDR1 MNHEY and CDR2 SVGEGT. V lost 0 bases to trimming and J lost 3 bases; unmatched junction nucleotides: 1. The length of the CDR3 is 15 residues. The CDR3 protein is CASSYSDRVYNEQFF. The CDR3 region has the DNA TGTGCCAGCAGTTACTCGGACAGGGTCTACAATGAGCAGTTCTTC.

The CDR3 nucleotides read TGTGCCAGCAGTTCTACAGGGGGGTCCTACAATGAGCAGTTCTTC. It translates to CASSSTGGSYNEQFF. The chain couples TRBV6-2 or TRBV6-3 to TRBJ2-1, with 8 bases fitting TRBD1. CDR1 and CDR2 from the germline V gene are MNHEY and SVGEGT. The V and J ends lost 4 bases and 1 base, in that order; junction bases with no gene match: 3. CDR3 length: 15 amino acids.

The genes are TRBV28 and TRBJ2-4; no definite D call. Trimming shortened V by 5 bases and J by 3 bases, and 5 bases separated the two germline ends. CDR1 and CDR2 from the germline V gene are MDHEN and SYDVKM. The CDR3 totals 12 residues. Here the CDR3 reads CASSRRKNIQYF. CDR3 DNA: TGTGCCAGCAGTCGCCGCAAAAACATTCAGTACTTC. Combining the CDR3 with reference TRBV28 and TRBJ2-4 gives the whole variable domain DVKVTQSSRYLVKRTGEKVFLECVQDMDHENMFWYRQDPGLGLRLIYFSYDVKMKEKGDIPEGYSVSREKKERFSLILESASTNQTSMYLCASSRRKNIQYFGAGTRLSVL.

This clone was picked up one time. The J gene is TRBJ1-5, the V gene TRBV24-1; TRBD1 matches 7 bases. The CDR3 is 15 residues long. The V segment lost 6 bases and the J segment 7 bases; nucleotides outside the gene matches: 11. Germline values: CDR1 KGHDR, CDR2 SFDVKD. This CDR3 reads CATSRSEGAGQPQHF. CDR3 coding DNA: TGTGCCACCAGTAGATCAGAGGGGGCTGGCCAGCCCCAGCATTTT.

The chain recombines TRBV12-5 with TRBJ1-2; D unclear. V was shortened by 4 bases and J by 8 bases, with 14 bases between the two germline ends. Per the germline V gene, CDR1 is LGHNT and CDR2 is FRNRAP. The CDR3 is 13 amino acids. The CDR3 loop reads CASGSVQGLGYTF. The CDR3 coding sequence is TGTGCTAGTGGTTCCGTTCAAGGCCTCGGCTACACCTTC.

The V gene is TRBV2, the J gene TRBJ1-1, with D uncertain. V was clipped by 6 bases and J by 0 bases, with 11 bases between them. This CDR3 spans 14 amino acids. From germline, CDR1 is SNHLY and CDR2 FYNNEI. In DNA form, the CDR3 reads TGTGCCAGCAGATTAGACGGTATGAACACTGAAGCTTTCTTT. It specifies CASRLDGMNTEAFF. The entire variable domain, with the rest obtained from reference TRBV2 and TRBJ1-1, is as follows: EPEVTQTPSHQVTQMGQEVILRCVPISNHLYFYWYRQILGQKVEFLVSFYNNEISEKSEIFDDQFSVERPDGSNFTLKIRSTKLEDSAMYFCASRLDGMNTEAFFGQGTRLTVV.

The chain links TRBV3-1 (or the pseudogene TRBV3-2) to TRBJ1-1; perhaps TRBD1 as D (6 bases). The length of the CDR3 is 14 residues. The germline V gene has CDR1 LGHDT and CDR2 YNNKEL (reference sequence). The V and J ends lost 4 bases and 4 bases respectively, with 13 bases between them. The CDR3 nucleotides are TGTGCCAGCAGCCCACAGGGAGGGAGCACTGAAGCTTTCTTT. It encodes CASSPQGGSTEAFF.

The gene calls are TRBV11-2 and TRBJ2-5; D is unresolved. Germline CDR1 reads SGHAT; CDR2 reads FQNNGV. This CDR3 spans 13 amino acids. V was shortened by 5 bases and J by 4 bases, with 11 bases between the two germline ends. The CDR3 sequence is CASSPVLRETQYF. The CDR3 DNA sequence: TGTGCCAGCAGCCCCGTTTTGAGAGAGACCCAGTACTTC.

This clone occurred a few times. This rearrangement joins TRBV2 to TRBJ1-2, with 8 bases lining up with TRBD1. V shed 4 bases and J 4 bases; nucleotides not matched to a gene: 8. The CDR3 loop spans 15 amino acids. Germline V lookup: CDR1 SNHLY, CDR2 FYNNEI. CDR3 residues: CASSVDRGRAYGYTF. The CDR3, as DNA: TGTGCCAGCAGTGTAGACAGGGGAAGGGCCTATGGCTACACCTTC.

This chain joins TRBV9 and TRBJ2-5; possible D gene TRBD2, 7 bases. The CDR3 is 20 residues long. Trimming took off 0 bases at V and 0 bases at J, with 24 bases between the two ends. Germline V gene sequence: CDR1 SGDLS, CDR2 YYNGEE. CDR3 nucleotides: TGTGCCAGCAGCGTAGCCCCCACTAGGGTGGGGGCGGGGGACCAAGAGACCCAGTACTTC. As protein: CASSVAPTRVGAGDQETQYF.

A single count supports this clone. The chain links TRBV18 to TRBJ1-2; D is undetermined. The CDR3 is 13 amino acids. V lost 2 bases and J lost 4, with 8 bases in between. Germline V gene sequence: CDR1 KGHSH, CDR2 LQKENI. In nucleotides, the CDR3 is TGTGCCAGCTCACCAACAGACCTCTATGGCTACACCTTC. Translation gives CASSPTDLYGYTF. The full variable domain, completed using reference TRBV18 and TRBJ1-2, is NAGVMQNPRHLVRRRGQEARLRCSPMKGHSHVYWYRQLPEEGLKFMVYLQKENIIDESGMPKERFSAEFPKEGPSILRIQQVVRGDSAAYFCASSPTDLYGYTFGSGTRLTVV.

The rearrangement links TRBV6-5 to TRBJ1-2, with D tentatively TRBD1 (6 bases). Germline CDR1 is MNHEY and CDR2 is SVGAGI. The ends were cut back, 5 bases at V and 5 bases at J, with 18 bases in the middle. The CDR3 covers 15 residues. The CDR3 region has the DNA TGTGCCAGCAGTCAACTAGGGGGGCTCGGGTATGGCTACACCTTC. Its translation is CASSQLGGLGYGYTF.

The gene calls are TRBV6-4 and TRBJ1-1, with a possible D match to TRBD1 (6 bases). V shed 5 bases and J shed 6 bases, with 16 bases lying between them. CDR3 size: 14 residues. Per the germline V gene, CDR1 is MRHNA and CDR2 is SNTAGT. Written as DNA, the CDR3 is TGTGCCAGCAGTTGGGGGCACAATAGCGCTGAAGCTTTCTTT. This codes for CASSWGHNSAEAFF.

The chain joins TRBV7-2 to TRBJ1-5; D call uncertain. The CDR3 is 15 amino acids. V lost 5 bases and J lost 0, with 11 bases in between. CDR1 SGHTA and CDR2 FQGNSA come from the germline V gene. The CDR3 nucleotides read TGTGCCAGCAGCCCCCAAGGAGGTAGCAATCAGCCCCAGCATTTT. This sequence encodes CASSPQGGSNQPQHF.

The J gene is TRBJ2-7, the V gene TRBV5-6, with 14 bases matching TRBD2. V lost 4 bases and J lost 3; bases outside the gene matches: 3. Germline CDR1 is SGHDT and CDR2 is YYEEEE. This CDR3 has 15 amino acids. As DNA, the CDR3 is TGTGCCAGCAGCGGCGGGACTAGCGGGAGCTACGAGCAGTACGTC. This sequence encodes CASSGGTSGSYEQYV.

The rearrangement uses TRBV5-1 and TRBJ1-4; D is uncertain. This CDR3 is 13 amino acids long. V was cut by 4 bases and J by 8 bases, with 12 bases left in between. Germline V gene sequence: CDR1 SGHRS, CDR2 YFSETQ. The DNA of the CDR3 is TGCGCCAGCAGCGGGGTCCCTCAGGAAAAACTGTTTTTT. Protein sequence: CASSGVPQEKLFF.

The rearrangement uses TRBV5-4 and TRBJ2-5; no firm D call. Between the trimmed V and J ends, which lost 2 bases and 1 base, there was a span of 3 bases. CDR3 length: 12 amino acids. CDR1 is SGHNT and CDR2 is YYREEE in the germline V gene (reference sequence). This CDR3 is CASSFFQETQYF. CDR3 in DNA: TGTGCCAGCAGCTTTTTCCAAGAGACCCAGTACTTC.